This paragraph reports one T cell receptor beta chain. Antigen: not known. The method was immunoSEQ multiplex PCR; TCRdb's version includes in-frame clones alone and lacks a portion of them. Among 17,000 or so clones listed, just under 75% were seen once. This entry comes from a study of pediatric ulcerative colitis. General study points: In rectum, acute severe colitis had expanded clones and less diversity. Two rectal clonotypes were found only in ulcerative colitis patients, all of them.

The rectum was sampled with one to two pinch biopsies at colonoscopy. The CDR3 consists of 14 residues. Germline V lookup: CDR1 SEHNR, CDR2 FQNEAQ (reference sequence). V gave up 7 bases and J gave up 5 bases, with 17 bases separating them. Sequencing was performed on gut tissue. The gene calls are TRBV7-9 and TRBJ2-5; D is unclear. This receptor was identified in a girl between 5 and 17 years old with moderate ulcerative colitis. Here the CDR3 DNA reads TGTGCCAGCACCACCTCGTACTCCTGGGAGACCCAGTACTTC. This encodes CASTTSYSWETQYF. Complete variable domain (other parts from reference TRBV7-9 and TRBJ2-5): DTGVSQNPRHKITKRGQNVTFRCDPISEHNRLYWYRQTLGQGPEFLTYFQNEAQLEKSRLLSDRFSAERPKGSFSTLEIQRTEQGDSAMYLCASTTSYSWETQYFGPGTRLLVL.